Here is one TCR beta chain with its context. This sample is part of a study of blood T cell repertoires in COVID-19. Study information: The United States, Italy and Spain supplied acute and convalescent COVID-19 samples. The analysed material was cDNA or gDNA that came from T cells, B-cell-depleted T cells, or PBMCs.

CDR3 length: 15 amino acids. With 11 bases clipped from V and 3 bases from J, the junction kept 11 bases outside the gene matches. CDR1 is MNHEY, CDR2 SVGAGI, per germline. In the original processing: Reference gene primer amplification in the assay estimated nucleated cell counts. Assay: immunoSEQ multiplex PCR; the TCRdb copy retains only in-frame clones and omits some. That table supplies the V and J calls and clone size; D and trimming were determined from the DNA. The data contain more than 40,000 clones, 88% of them singletons. This chain connects TRBV6-5 to TRBJ2-1; 9 nucleotides agree with TRBD1. The TCR was taken from a man between 45 and 60 years old with active COVID-19. The sequenced sample consisted of peripheral blood. CDR3 nucleotides: TGTGCCGCCCGAGCGACAGGGGGGGTCTACAATGAGCAGTTCTTC. It encodes CAARATGGVYNEQFF.